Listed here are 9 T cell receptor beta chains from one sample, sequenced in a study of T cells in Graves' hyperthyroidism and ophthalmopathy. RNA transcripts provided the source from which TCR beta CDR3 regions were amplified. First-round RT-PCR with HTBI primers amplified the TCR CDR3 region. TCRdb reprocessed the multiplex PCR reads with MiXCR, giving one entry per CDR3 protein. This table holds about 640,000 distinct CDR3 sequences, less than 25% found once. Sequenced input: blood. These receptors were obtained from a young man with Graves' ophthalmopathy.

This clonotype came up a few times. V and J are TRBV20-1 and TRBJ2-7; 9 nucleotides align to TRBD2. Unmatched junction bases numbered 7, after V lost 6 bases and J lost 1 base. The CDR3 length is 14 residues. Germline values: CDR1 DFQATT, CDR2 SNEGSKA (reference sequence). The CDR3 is CSATGLALSYEQYF. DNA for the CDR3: TGCAGTGCAACGGGACTAGCTCTTTCCTACGAGCAGTACTTC.

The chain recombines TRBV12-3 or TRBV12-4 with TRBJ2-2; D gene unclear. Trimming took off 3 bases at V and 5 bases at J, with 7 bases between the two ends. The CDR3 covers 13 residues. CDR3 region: CASSFKETGELFF. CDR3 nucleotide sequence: TGTGCCAGCAGTTTCAAGGAAACCGGGGAGCTGTTTTTT.

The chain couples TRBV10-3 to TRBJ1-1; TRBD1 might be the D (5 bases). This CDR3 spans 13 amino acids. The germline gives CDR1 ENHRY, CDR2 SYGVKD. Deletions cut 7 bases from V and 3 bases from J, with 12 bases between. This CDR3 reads CAIKRGRDTEAFF. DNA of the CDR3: TGTGCCATCAAGAGGGGCAGGGACACTGAAGCTTTCTTT.

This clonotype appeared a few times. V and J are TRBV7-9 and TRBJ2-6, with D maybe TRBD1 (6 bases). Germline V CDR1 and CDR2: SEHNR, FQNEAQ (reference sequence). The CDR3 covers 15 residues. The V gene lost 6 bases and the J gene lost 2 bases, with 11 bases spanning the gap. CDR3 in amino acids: CASSSNRAGANVLTF. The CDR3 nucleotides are TGTGCCAGCAGTTCCAACAGGGCTGGGGCCAACGTCCTGACTTTC.

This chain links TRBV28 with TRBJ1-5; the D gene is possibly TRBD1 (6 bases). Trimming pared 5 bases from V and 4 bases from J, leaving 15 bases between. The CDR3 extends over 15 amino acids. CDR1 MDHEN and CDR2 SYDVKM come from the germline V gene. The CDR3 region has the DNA TGTGCCAGCAGTAAATTAAGGACAGTGAATCAGCCCCAGCATTTT. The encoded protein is CASSKLRTVNQPQHF.

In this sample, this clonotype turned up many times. The CDR3 DNA reads as TGTGCCAGCAGCTTAGATTTTACAGGGTCGAACTATGGCTACACCTTC. Its translation is CASSLDFTGSNYGYTF. The chain combines TRBV7-9 with TRBJ1-2; D may be TRBD1 (6 bases). The CDR3 covers 16 residues. Deletions cut 1 base from V and 2 bases from J, with 14 bases between. CDR1 and CDR2 (germline): SEHNR, FQNEAQ (reference sequence).

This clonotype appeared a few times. In nucleotides, the CDR3 is TGTGCCAGCAGTTACTCGACTGGACTAGTCTACGAGCAGTACTTC. Translated, it gives CASSYSTGLVYEQYF. This rearrangement joins TRBV6-2 or TRBV6-3 to TRBJ2-7; 7 nucleotides match TRBD2. CDR3 length: 15 amino acids. Trimming removed 0 bases from V and 3 bases from J; junction bases left unmatched: 5. Per the germline V gene, CDR1 is MNHEY and CDR2 is SVGEGT.

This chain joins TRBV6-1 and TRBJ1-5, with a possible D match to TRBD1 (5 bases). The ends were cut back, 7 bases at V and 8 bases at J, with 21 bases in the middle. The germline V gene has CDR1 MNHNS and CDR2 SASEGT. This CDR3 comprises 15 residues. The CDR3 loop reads CASIEWGKGREPQHF. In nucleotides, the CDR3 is TGTGCCAGCATCGAATGGGGGAAGGGTCGAGAGCCCCAGCATTTT.

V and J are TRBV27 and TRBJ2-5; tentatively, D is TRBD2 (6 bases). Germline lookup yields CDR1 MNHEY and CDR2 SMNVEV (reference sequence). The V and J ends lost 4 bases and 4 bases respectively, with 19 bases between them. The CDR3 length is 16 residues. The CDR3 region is CASSSSPGGAVETQYF. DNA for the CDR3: TGTGCCAGCAGTTCCTCCCCGGGCGGGGCTGTAGAGACCCAGTACTTC.